This T cell receptor (beta chain) was identified during a study of CD4 and CD8 cells across lung adenocarcinoma regions (dated by TCRdb to the late 2010s). The study in broad terms: The study compared tumor centers with tumor margins to examine intratumor heterogeneity of the T cell receptor repertoire.

The donors were patients who had localized lung adenocarcinoma, which is a subtype of non-small cell lung cancer. Samples were obtained from the margins of localized lung adenocarcinomas. For TCR repertoire analysis, CD4+ T cells from tumor tissue were profiled separately from CD8+ T cells. A note on this clonotype: No cognate antigen has been identified for it. The record has no base qualities; no much larger clone is one base away.

To prepare the library, PCR was applied. The run used a HiSeq X Ten. The public reads were reprocessed in TCRdb via fastp at Q25 and MiXCR, keeping in-frame beta chains. Identical CDR3 proteins give one entry, which carries the most common genes and DNA. Recorded for this sample are some 5,300 distinct CDR3 sequences; 50% of them occurred a single time. The ten largest clones take up just under 20% of the sample. From a lookup of the germline V gene, CDR1 and CDR2 are MRHNA and SNTAGT. The V end loses 6 bases and the J end loses 2 bases, and a stretch of 9 bases separates them. There are 13 amino acids in the CDR3, from cysteine to phenylalanine inclusive. Just the 39-base CDR3 DNA is kept, in frame starting at base 1.

Sequencing used CD4+ T cells from the margin of a lung tumor. The intended sense of this specimen's cell subset or site label: tumor margin region. This receptor was obtained from a male donor with lung adenocarcinoma. The CD4 and CD8 labels of this study may be unreliable. The sequence links TRBV6-4 to TRBJ2-3, and the D gene may be TRBD2, 6 bases matching. The DNA sequence is as follows: TGTGCCAGCAGACGGGACTTCACAGATACGCAGTATTTT. Translated, it gives CASRRDFTDTQYF.